This section outlines one T cell receptor (beta chain) sequence together with its context. Its antigen has not been determined. No base quality information exists; no much larger clone differs at one position. Ophthalmopathy patients had moderately to severely active disease, Clinical Activity Score of at least 3, NOSPECS grade of at least 4, and disease duration under 3 months. Patients were excluded if they had other autoimmune diseases, uncontrolled infections, pregnancy or lactation. Clinical symptoms, serum thyroxine, TRAb, thyroid ultrasound and orbital computed tomography were used for diagnosis. PBMCs were isolated from more than 9 ml of fresh peripheral blood by Ficoll-Paque density gradient centrifugation. Total RNA was extracted with Trizol reagent and quality-checked on an Agilent 2100 Bioanalyzer. For repertoire sequencing, the TCR beta CDR3 regions were amplified from RNA transcripts. The first round of RT-PCR was done with HTBI primers and the Qiagen OneStep RT-PCR kit, and was followed by a second round of multiplex PCR, then size selection and purification. Sequencing of the libraries was carried out on an Illumina HiSeq2000 in paired-end mode with 100 bp reads. Turning to the authors' computational methods: SOAPnuke was used for read processing, and reads with adapters, uncalled bases, a mean Phred below 15, or no exact constant-primer or identifier match were discarded. COPE v1.2.5 was used to merge high-quality paired reads. Unique nucleotide sequences were defined as clonotypes and aligned to IMGT TRB V, D and J references using MiTCR v1.1. The analysis was limited to V-J combinations with a frequency above 0.0001, which together covered 99% to 99.2% of the repertoires. For each V-J combination, a TCR clonal expansion and chaos score was defined as the ratio of F50 clonal expansion to chaos observed in the TCRdist matrix. Welch's t-statistics and random forest were used to reduce the features to about a dozen V-J combinations, which were then used as input to a naive Bayes classifier. The similarity between thyroid and blood repertoires was quantified using the Morisita-Horn index. In-frame beta chains were kept once TCRdb had trimmed the public reads at Q25 with fastp and called clones with MiXCR. Each record represents a unique CDR3 protein, reported with the most common genes and DNA among its rows. The V and J calls here are based on TCRdb, not the publication. The sample yields roughly 700,000 distinct CDR3 sequences; roughly two fifths were counted once. In total, the top ten clones hold around 40% of the sample.

The CDR3 spans 13 residues, from the cysteine through the phenylalanine. The entry retains the CDR3 DNA only, 39 bases that are in frame from base 1. V is reduced by 3 bases and J by 4 bases, leaving a spacing of 9 bases between them. According to the germline V gene, CDR1 reads SNHLY and CDR2 reads FYNNEI. This specimen belongs to a study of Graves' ophthalmopathy and Graves' hyperthyroidism (dated by TCRdb to 2016 to 2019). For the study in its entirety: Peripheral blood samples were taken at the time of initial diagnosis, before any treatment was given. In total, around 130 blood samples were TCR-sequenced: approximately 42 ophthalmopathy, under 85 hyperthyroidism and about 17 hyperthyroidism-to-ophthalmopathy patients. The study used TCR beta repertoire signatures to distinguish Graves' ophthalmopathy from Graves' hyperthyroidism and to predict progression to ophthalmopathy. A discovery set of 95 to 100 patients (43 ophthalmopathy, some 58 stable hyperthyroidism) was enrolled to explore V-J signatures distinguishing ophthalmopathy from hyperthyroidism. For independent validation, a separate cohort was made up of 18 hyperthyroidism patients plus 17 patients who later progressed from hyperthyroidism to ophthalmopathy. After sampling, hyperthyroidism patients received methimazole starting at 30 mg daily, and ophthalmopathy patients received high-dose intravenous methylprednisolone. In roughly 6 hyperthyroidism patients, the T-cell repertoire of thyroid tissue was compared with the T-cell repertoire of blood. General conclusions and limits of the study: Ophthalmopathy was separated from stable hyperthyroidism by the 13-signature model with around 88% sensitivity and just under 84% specificity in cross-validation and with 80%/75% in the test set. In validation, the model predicted ophthalmopathy progression with about 70% sensitivity and around 72% specificity; around twelve predicted patients were CT-confirmed with GO in a median of around 6.5 months. Sample size was not statistically predetermined, and group allocation was not concealed from the investigators. Among expanded thyroid clonotypes with frequency above 0.001, most also showed up in blood, which suggests that blood repertoires may reflect the thyroid immune response.

Input material: peripheral blood. The chain joins TRBV2 to TRBJ1-2, with an unclear D gene assignment. The receptor comes from an adult man with Graves' ophthalmopathy. The CDR3 region: CASSERTSYGYTF. At the DNA level, the sequence is TGTGCCAGCAGTGAGCGCACAAGCTATGGCTACACCTTC.